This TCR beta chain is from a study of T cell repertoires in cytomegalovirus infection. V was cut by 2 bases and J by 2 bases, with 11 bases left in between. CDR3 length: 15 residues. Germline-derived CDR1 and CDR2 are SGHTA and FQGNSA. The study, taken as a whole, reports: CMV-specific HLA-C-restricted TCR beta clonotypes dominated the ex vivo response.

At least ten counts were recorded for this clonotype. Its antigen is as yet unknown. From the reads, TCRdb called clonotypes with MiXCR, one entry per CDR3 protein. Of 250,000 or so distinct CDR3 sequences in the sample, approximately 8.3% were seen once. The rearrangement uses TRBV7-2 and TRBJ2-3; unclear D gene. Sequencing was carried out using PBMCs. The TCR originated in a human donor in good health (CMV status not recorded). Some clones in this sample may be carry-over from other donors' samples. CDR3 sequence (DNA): TGTGCCAGCAGCTTACTCCGGCAGAACACAGATACGCAGTATTTT. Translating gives CASSLLRQNTDTQYF.